A single sample gave rise to the 29 T cell receptor beta chains below, sequenced in a study of vaccination and CD4 T cells after COVID-19. Their antigens remain unidentified. Treatment indicated: roughly 10-day PBMC culture with coronavirus spike peptide pools or control peptides (ViraFEST assay). Sequencing of cultured CD4+ T cell DNA used the Oncomine TCR Beta short-read assay. MiXCR was run by TCRdb on the PCR reads, yielding one entry per CDR3 protein. The top ten hold 26% of the sample, which has approximately 9,000 distinct CDR3 sequences, 66% seen once. Source material: CD4+ T cells from blood, cultured in vitro. All receptors derive from a human donor who had recovered from COVID-19.

The V call is TRBV20-1, the J call TRBJ1-1; the D gene is possibly TRBD1 (5 bases). V lost 2 bases to trimming and J lost 3 bases, with 7 bases between them. The length of the CDR3 is 12 residues. Germline V CDR1 and CDR2: DFQATT, SNEGSKA (reference sequence). The CDR3 loop is CSARQGYTEAFF. The CDR3 DNA sequence: TGCAGTGCTAGACAGGGTTACACTGAAGCTTTCTTT.

The chain combines TRBV20-1 with TRBJ2-2; possible D gene TRBD1, 7 bases. Trimming cost V 0 bases and J 6 bases, with 11 bases left between them. The V gene's germline CDR1 is DFQATT and CDR2 SNEGSKA (reference sequence). This CDR3 has 14 amino acids. CDR3 sequence: CSARDRGAAGELFF. In nucleotides, the CDR3 is TGCAGTGCTAGAGACAGGGGGGCGGCCGGGGAGCTGTTTTTT.

The chain is built from TRBV19 and TRBJ1-2; no definite D call. Germline V gene data show CDR1 as LNHDA and CDR2 as SQIVND (reference sequence). V lost 8 bases to trimming and J lost 4 bases, with 17 bases between them. CDR3 size: 14 residues. CDR3 sequence: CASRAHVRTYGYTF. In nucleotides, the CDR3 is TGTGCCAGTCGGGCCCACGTGCGTACCTATGGCTACACCTTC. The whole variable domain, filled in from reference TRBV19 and TRBJ1-2, reads DGGITQSPKYLFRKEGQNVTLSCEQNLNHDAMYWYRQDPGQGLRLIYYSQIVNDFQKGDIAEGYSVSREKKESFPLTVTSAQKNPTAFYLCASRAHVRTYGYTFGSGTRLTVV.

This clonotype was counted between two and nine times. V is TRBV6-1 and J is TRBJ1-1, with TRBD1 as a possible D gene (6 bases). The CDR3 loop spans 14 amino acids. The germline V and J ends were trimmed by 6 bases and 2 bases, with 13 bases remaining between them. Looked up from germline, CDR1 is MNHNS and CDR2 is SASEGT. The CDR3 sequence is CASRKQGPNTEAFF. For the CDR3, the DNA is TGTGCCAGCAGGAAACAGGGTCCCAACACTGAAGCTTTCTTT.

The rearrangement links TRBV10-3 to TRBJ2-3; 10 bases fit TRBD1. V was clipped by 2 bases and J by 6 bases; unmatched bases: 2. The CDR3 is made up of 14 amino acids. Germline CDR1 is ENHRY and CDR2 is SYGVKD. The CDR3 spells CAISEDRGRDTQYF. CDR3 coding DNA: TGTGCCATCAGTGAGGACAGGGGGCGGGATACGCAGTATTTT.

There are a few counts of this clonotype. CDR3 sequence (DNA): TGTGCCAGCAGTGTTCACACCGGGGAGCTGTTTTTT. Translation gives CASSVHTGELFF. V gene TRBV25-1 combines with J gene TRBJ2-2, with D unresolved. CDR1 and CDR2 (germline): MGHDK, SYGVNS. The CDR3 runs to 12 residues. Between the trimmed V and J ends, which lost 4 bases and 3 bases, there was a span of 3 bases.

The rearrangement links TRBV24-1 to TRBJ2-3, with D perhaps matching TRBD1 (5 bases). This CDR3 is 12 amino acids long. The ends were cut back, 10 bases at V and 8 bases at J, with 15 bases in the middle. The germline CDR1 and CDR2 sequences are KGHDR and SFDVKD. CDR3 amino acids: CATDTDVGTQYF. The CDR3 DNA is TGTGCCACGGACACGGACGTGGGTACGCAGTATTTT.

This clonotype was observed a handful of times. The V gene is TRBV2, the J gene TRBJ1-2; D is unresolved. V lost 5 bases, J lost 0 bases, and 13 bases lay in between. Germline CDR1 and CDR2: SNHLY and FYNNEI. The CDR3 consists of 15 residues. The CDR3 spells CASSRREGANYGYTF. In nucleotides, the CDR3 is TGTGCCAGCAGTCGGCGCGAGGGAGCTAACTATGGCTACACCTTC. Full variable domain (missing parts from reference TRBV2 and TRBJ1-2): EPEVTQTPSHQVTQMGQEVILRCVPISNHLYFYWYRQILGQKVEFLVSFYNNEISEKSEIFDDQFSVERPDGSNFTLKIRSTKLEDSAMYFCASSRREGANYGYTFGSGTRLTVV.

V and J are TRBV7-2 and TRBJ2-7; 7 positions agree with TRBD1. J lost 2 bases, V lost 1 base, and 5 bases had no gene match. CDR3 length equals 15 residues. Germline V gene lookup returns CDR1 SGHTA and CDR2 FQGNSA. The CDR3 protein is CASSLVAGTAYEQYF. The CDR3 coding sequence is TGTGCCAGCAGCTTAGTCGCCGGGACAGCCTACGAGCAGTACTTC.

This sequence joins TRBV18 and TRBJ1-2, with D unclear. The CDR3 sequence is 14 residues long. Germline V gene data show CDR1 as KGHSH and CDR2 as LQKENI. Trimming took 2 bases from V and 5 from J, leaving 12 bases between them. The CDR3 sequence: CASSPARQSYGYTF. The DNA for the CDR3 is TGTGCCAGCTCACCAGCGAGGCAGAGTTATGGCTACACCTTC.

The rearrangement joins TRBV30 to TRBJ1-2; perhaps TRBD1 as D (5 bases). V was pared by 2 bases and J by 5 bases, with 18 bases between. Per the germline V gene, CDR1 is GTSNPN and CDR2 is SVGIG (reference sequence). The CDR3 has 15 residues. The CDR3 coding sequence is TGTGCCTGGAGTAGGCAGGGTCTATTGAGGTATGGCTACACCTTC. This codes for CAWSRQGLLRYGYTF.

The chain uses TRBV4-1 and TRBJ1-5; D perhaps matches TRBD1 (5 bases). The V gene lost 4 bases and the J gene lost 0 bases, with 10 bases spanning the gap. Germline CDR1 MGHRA, CDR2 YSYEKL. The CDR3 has 15 amino acids. The CDR3 nucleotides are TGCGCCAGCAGCCGAATCCAGGGTAGCAATCAGCCCCAGCATTTT. This sequence encodes CASSRIQGSNQPQHF.

The table lists this clonotype with a few counts. This sequence joins TRBV19 and TRBJ1-6; 7 bases line up with TRBD1. The ends lost 6 bases at V and 5 bases at J; junction bases unmatched: 10. The CDR3 consists of 16 residues. The germline V gene has CDR1 LNHDA and CDR2 SQIVND (reference sequence). CDR3 amino acids: CASSTLSGQNNSPLHF. The CDR3 DNA reads TGTGCCAGTAGCACACTCTCGGGACAGAATAATTCACCCCTCCACTTT.

V is TRBV11-3 and J is TRBJ2-2; the D gene could be TRBD1 or TRBD2 (5 bases each). The ends were cut back, 5 bases at V and 5 bases at J, with 18 bases in the middle. The CDR3 extends over 16 amino acids. Germline-derived CDR1 and CDR2 are SGHNT and YENEEA. CDR3 sequence (DNA): TGTGCCAGCAGCGGACGGGACCGGCTGGGGACCGGGGAGCTGTTTTTT. Translated: CASSGRDRLGTGELFF.

The CDR3 here is CAWSSGTLGGLRANGPPNEQFF. The CDR3 coding sequence is TGTGCCTGGAGTAGCGGGACTCTGGGGGGTTTACGCGCCAACGGACCCCCTAATGAGCAGTTCTTC. The chain combines TRBV30 with TRBJ2-1, with 7 bases that match TRBD2. The trim removed 2 bases at V and 7 bases at J, leaving 32 bases unmatched. This CDR3 is built from 22 residues. Germline V gives CDR1 GTSNPN, CDR2 SVGIG (reference sequence).

The DNA for the CDR3 is TGTGCCAGCTTAGCTGGGGAGACCCAGTACTTC. Its protein is CASLAGETQYF. The chain employs TRBV19 and TRBJ2-5; D remains unclear. The CDR3 is 11 amino acids. V was clipped by 9 bases and J by 5 bases, with 10 bases between them. Germline loops: CDR1 LNHDA, CDR2 SQIVND (reference sequence).

The chain employs TRBV7-9 and TRBJ2-2; D possibly corresponds to TRBD1 (6 bases). The CDR3 is 14 amino acids. CDR1 is SEHNR, CDR2 FQNEAQ, per germline (reference sequence). Trimming took 6 bases from V and 3 from J, leaving 11 bases between them. CDR3 DNA sequence: TGTGCCAGCAGGTTCGAGGGGGACACCGGGGAGCTGTTTTTT. Protein product: CASRFEGDTGELFF. The variable domain in full, completed from reference TRBV7-9 and TRBJ2-2, reads DTGVSQNPRHKITKRGQNVTFRCDPISEHNRLYWYRQTLGQGPEFLTYFQNEAQLEKSRLLSDRFSAERPKGSFSTLEIQRTEQGDSAMYLCASRFEGDTGELFFGEGSRLTVL.

This chain joins TRBV20-1 and TRBJ2-3; D ambiguous. Per germline, CDR1 DFQATT and CDR2 SNEGSKA (reference sequence). The CDR3 is made up of 11 amino acids. CDR3 coding DNA: TGCAGCCTCACCAGCACAGATACGCAGTATTTT. As protein: CSLTSTDTQYF.

V gene TRBV27 combines with J gene TRBJ1-2; a possible D gene is TRBD1 (5 bases). Trimming shortened V by 4 bases and J by 5 bases, and 11 bases separated the two germline ends. Germline V lookup: CDR1 MNHEY, CDR2 SMNVEV (reference sequence). This CDR3 has 13 amino acids. DNA of the CDR3: TGTGCCAGCAGTTACCGGGGCATATATGGCTACACCTTC. This codes for CASSYRGIYGYTF.

The chain has TRBV27 and TRBJ2-3; weak D call: TRBD2 (5 bases). V was cut by 5 bases and J by 3 bases, with 15 bases left in between. Germline CDR1 is MNHEY and CDR2 is SMNVEV (reference sequence). CDR3 length equals 15 residues. CDR3 nucleotide sequence: TGTGCCAGCAGTCCGCGGGTCTTAGCAACAGATACGCAGTATTTT. Translated, it gives CASSPRVLATDTQYF.

The J gene is TRBJ1-5, the V gene TRBV2, with unresolved D. Germline V CDR1 and CDR2: SNHLY, FYNNEI. CDR3 length: 11 amino acids. The V and J ends lost 10 bases and 9 bases respectively, with 13 bases between them. CDR3 region: CATRSEGPQHF. The CDR3 DNA reads TGTGCCACAAGGAGCGAAGGGCCCCAGCATTTT.

The table lists this clonotype with a count of one. The chain employs TRBV19 and TRBJ2-2, with D hard to call. Germline V gene lookup returns CDR1 LNHDA and CDR2 SQIVND (reference sequence). There are 15 residues in the CDR3. With 7 bases removed from V and 6 bases from J, the gap between germline ends came to 18 bases. In nucleotides, the CDR3 is TGTGCCAGTACCACCCGGTCGGCGAAGGCCGGGGAGCTGTTTTTT. The encoded protein is CASTTRSAKAGELFF.

This clonotype was seen only a few times. The J gene is TRBJ1-2, the V gene TRBV6-5, with TRBD1 matching over 9 bases. From germline, CDR1 is MNHEY and CDR2 SVGAGI. Trimming at V came to 2 bases and at J to 2 bases, leaving 0 bases not matched to a gene. The CDR3 is 14 residues long. The CDR3 loop reads CASSYGQGNYGYTF. In DNA, the CDR3 is TGTGCCAGCAGTTACGGACAGGGGAACTATGGCTACACCTTC.

The chain employs TRBV6-5 and TRBJ1-5; D gene unclear. The CDR3 loop spans 14 amino acids. V lost 0 bases, J lost 7 bases, and 10 bases lay in between. From germline, CDR1 is MNHEY and CDR2 SVGAGI. The CDR3 is CASSYSSSGQPQHF. In nucleotides, the CDR3 is TGTGCCAGCAGTTACTCTTCCTCCGGGCAGCCCCAGCATTTT.

The sample holds a few counts of this clonotype. V is TRBV20-1 and J is TRBJ2-5; possibly TRBD1 or TRBD2 for D (5 bases each). This CDR3 contains 13 residues. Germline lookup yields CDR1 DFQATT and CDR2 SNEGSKA (reference sequence). V lost 5 bases to trimming and J lost 5 bases, with 15 bases between them. The DNA for the CDR3 is TGCAGTGCTTCCTGGGGGAATAGCGAGACCCAGTACTTC. Amino acid sequence: CSASWGNSETQYF.

The DNA of the CDR3 is TGTGCCGGGGAGAATGGCTACACCTTC. This translates into CAGENGYTF. The V gene is TRBV6-1, the J gene TRBJ1-2; D gene ambiguous. Germline V gene data show CDR1 as MNHNS and CDR2 as SASEGT. Trimming cost V 11 bases and J 6 bases, with 7 bases left between them. The CDR3 length is 9 residues.

This clonotype was observed a few times. V and J are TRBV2 and TRBJ1-6; 8 nucleotides line up with TRBD1. The germline V gene has CDR1 SNHLY and CDR2 FYNNEI. J gave up 7 bases and V 7 bases, and 6 bases lay outside the gene matches. CDR3 size: 14 residues. DNA for the CDR3: TGTGCCAGCATCGGGACAGGTGGAAATTCACCCCTCCACTTT. Translated, it gives CASIGTGGNSPLHF.

This clonotype was counted once. The rearrangement links TRBV5-5 to TRBJ1-2; a possible D gene is TRBD1 (5 bases). The CDR3 has 12 amino acids. The V and J ends lost 3 bases and 7 bases respectively, with 10 bases between them. Per germline, CDR1 SGHKS and CDR2 YYEKEE (reference sequence). The CDR3 sequence: CASSWDGTGYTF. Written as DNA, the CDR3 is TGTGCCAGCAGCTGGGACGGAACTGGCTACACCTTC.

V usage is TRBV11-3 and J usage is TRBJ2-3; a possible D gene is TRBD1 (6 bases). CDR1 and CDR2 from the germline V gene are SGHNT and YENEEA. The CDR3 is 14 residues long. Trimming left V 5 bases short and J 1 base short, with 10 bases between. CDR3 sequence reads: CASSETGGTDTQYF. In DNA, the CDR3 is TGTGCCAGCAGCGAGACAGGCGGCACAGATACGCAGTATTTT.